Listed below are T cell receptor beta chains from one sample, sequenced in a study of shared clonotypes between healthy human individuals. Some clones are missing from TCRdb's copy, which holds only in-frame ones; the method was immunoSEQ multiplex PCR. The data show millions of clones, approximately 93% seen once. Input material: naive CD4+ T cells from PBMCs. These receptors were obtained from a man aged 18 to 29 in good health. Some clones in this sample may be carry-over from other donors' samples. The conserved cysteine and the conserved F or W are not part of the CDR3 here.

ASSLGTSGGDTQY,TRBV5-8
ASSYRGPNTGELF,TRBV6-5
ANLYRDSRSGLAGYT,TRBV5-1
ASSLLREGYEQY,TRBV7-2
ASTQQGYQPQH,TRBV6-6
ASSPRTGPNEKLF,TRBV18
ASTTLTGQGFSGNTIY,TRBV5-6
ASSLGRGGEKLF,TRBV27
ASSARSVTNTGELF,TRBV6-1
ASSQGPTDTQY,TRBV5-1
ASSQETSQVYEQY,TRBV4-3
SVLGGDSYNEQF,TRBV29-1
AISESISGQETQY,TRBV10-3
ASSLVGRLNSPLH,TRBV5-1
ASSHDSRALRPKNTEAF,TRBV28
ASSKLPHRVLWPYEQY,TRBV21-1
ASSLIPGRSSYEQY,TRBV5-1
ASSPGLYGYT,TRBV19
ASSPWGPRATGELF,TRBV18
ASKGLNTEAF,TRBV28
ASSTWVGSGYT,TRBV5-5
ASSTSNIWETQY,TRBV7-9
ASSRDGTIEAF,TRBV7-2
ASSLSAGDPPMPQH,TRBV7-2
ASSFGAGGPLETQY,TRBV7-7
ASSQGLARDEQF,TRBV18
ASSPTTGDYGYT,TRBV18
ASSSETGIVETQY,TRBV6-1
ASGLVGDFATNEKLF,TRBV12-5
ASSQRLLTSGELF,TRBV4-2
ASSPLSGTGNEKLF,TRBV5-1
ASSLGSVAGYNEQF,TRBV11-2
ASSLGGLAYNEQF,TRBV18
ASSLVALAGGDGELF,TRBV27
ASSSYGYT,TRBV28